Below, 26 T cell receptor beta chains from the same sample are listed, as sequenced in a study of blood T cell repertoires in COVID-19. Method: immunoSEQ multiplex PCR; TCRdb's copy keeps in-frame clones and lacks some. Of about 190,000 clones in the sample, 80% to 90% were seen once. The sequenced sample was peripheral blood. These receptor sequences come from a man aged 50 to 60 with active or convalescent COVID-19.

This clone was counted a single time. The chain is built from TRBV6-5 and TRBJ1-2; no firm D call. V lost 7 bases and J lost 2, with 14 bases in between. The CDR3 contains 14 residues. Germline V gene lookup returns CDR1 MNHEY and CDR2 SVGAGI. DNA of the CDR3: TGTGCCAGCACCCGAAGAGGGCCCAACTATGGCTACACCTTC. It encodes CASTRRGPNYGYTF.

V and J are TRBV2 and TRBJ2-3; 10 nucleotides line up with TRBD2. This CDR3 contains 13 residues. The germline V gene encodes CDR1 SNHLY and CDR2 FYNNEI. Trimming removed 9 bases from V and 2 bases from J; junction bases left unmatched: 2. The CDR3 DNA is TGTGCCAGGACTAGCGGGTCCACAGATACGCAGTATTTT. Amino acids: CARTSGSTDTQYF.

This clone was picked up a small number of times. The chain is built from TRBV29-1 and TRBJ1-1; 7 bases align to TRBD1. The CDR3 has 15 amino acids. Germline V gene sequence: CDR1 SQVTM, CDR2 ANQGSEA. V was pared by 6 bases and J by 3 bases, with 13 bases of the junction left unmatched. The CDR3 spells CSVKGARGRDTEAFF. The CDR3 DNA is TGCAGCGTAAAGGGGGCGCGGGGTAGGGACACTGAAGCTTTCTTT.

The chain couples TRBV2 to TRBJ1-2; 8 bases are a match to TRBD1. V was clipped by 5 bases and J by 7 bases; unmatched bases: 6. In germline, CDR1 is SNHLY, CDR2 FYNNEI. The CDR3 totals 13 residues. Written as DNA, the CDR3 is TGTGCCAGCAGTCAAGGGGGACAGGCTGGCTACACCTTC. As protein: CASSQGGQAGYTF.

The genes are TRBV5-5 and TRBJ2-7, with 11 bases aligning to TRBD1. After removal of 4 bases from V and 2 bases from J, the junction contained 5 bases not matched to a gene. This CDR3 region has 15 residues. Germline V gene lookup returns CDR1 SGHKS and CDR2 YYEKEE (reference sequence). CDR3 protein: CASSRPGQGAYEQYF. The DNA of the CDR3 is TGTGCCAGCAGCCGGCCGGGACAGGGGGCCTACGAGCAGTACTTC.

The chain recombines TRBV11-2 with TRBJ2-3; 8 bases are shared with TRBD1. Germline V gene data show CDR1 as SGHAT and CDR2 as FQNNGV. This CDR3 is 15 amino acids long. Trimming at V came to 3 bases and at J to 2 bases, leaving 4 bases not matched to a gene. The CDR3 bases are TGTGCCAGCAGCTTCGGGGACAGGTTCACAGATACGCAGTATTTT. It specifies CASSFGDRFTDTQYF.

V usage is TRBV5-1 and J usage is TRBJ2-7; perhaps TRBD2 as D (6 bases). Deletions cut 3 bases from V and 0 bases from J, with 10 bases between. CDR1 and CDR2 from the germline V gene are SGHRS and YFSETQ. The CDR3 totals 14 residues. Written as DNA, the CDR3 is TGCGCCAGCAGCTACCGGGACTTCTCCTACGAGCAGTACTTC. It translates to CASSYRDFSYEQYF. Drawing the rest from reference TRBV5-1 and TRBJ2-7, the complete variable domain is KAGVTQTPRYLIKTRGQQVTLSCSPISGHRSVSWYQQTPGQGLQFLFEYFSETQRNKGNFPGRFSGRQFSNSRSEMNVSTLELGDSALYLCASSYRDFSYEQYFGPGTRLTVT.

The chain employs TRBV10-3 and TRBJ2-1; 14 positions agree with TRBD2. The CDR3 has 16 residues. V lost 2 bases, J lost 8 bases, and 5 bases stayed unmatched. Germline V CDR1 and CDR2: ENHRY, SYGVKD. DNA for the CDR3: TGTGCCATCAGTGAGCGACTAGCGGGGGGGGTCGATGAGCAGTTCTTC. It specifies CAISERLAGGVDEQFF.

The V and J genes are TRBV19 and TRBJ2-7; D call uncertain. The CDR3 length is 14 residues. Germline V lookup: CDR1 LNHDA, CDR2 SQIVND (reference sequence). V was cut by 5 bases and J by 7 bases, with 18 bases left in between. The CDR3: CASSVASEVGEQYF. Here the CDR3 DNA reads TGTGCCAGTAGTGTCGCCAGTGAGGTAGGAGAGCAGTACTTC.

This chain uses TRBV9 with TRBJ2-2, with 9 bases aligning to TRBD1. This CDR3 spans 16 amino acids. The V segment lost 4 bases and the J segment 2 bases; nucleotides outside the gene matches: 6. Looked up from germline, CDR1 is SGDLS and CDR2 is YYNGEE. This chain's CDR3 is CASSRRTGANTGELFF. CDR3 coding DNA: TGTGCCAGCAGCAGACGGACAGGGGCCAACACCGGGGAGCTGTTTTTT.

This clone has a single count. V usage is TRBV3-1 (or the pseudogene TRBV3-2) and J usage is TRBJ2-1, with 7 bases aligning to TRBD2. Germline loops: CDR1 LGHDT, CDR2 YNNKEL (reference sequence). The ends lost 1 base at V and 7 bases at J; junction bases unmatched: 7. The CDR3 totals 15 residues. The CDR3 sequence is CASSQGGRAWNEQFF. The CDR3 DNA reads TGTGCCAGCAGCCAAGGTGGGAGGGCCTGGAATGAGCAGTTCTTC.

The CDR3 sequence is CASSPRTSGTYEQYF. The CDR3 region has the DNA TGCGCCAGCAGCCCCCGGACTAGCGGTACCTACGAGCAGTACTTC. The gene calls are TRBV5-1 and TRBJ2-7; 10 bases agree with TRBD2. The CDR3 is 15 residues long. Per germline, CDR1 SGHRS and CDR2 YFSETQ. V lost 4 bases and J lost 2; bases outside the gene matches: 6. The variable domain in full, completed from reference TRBV5-1 and TRBJ2-7, reads KAGVTQTPRYLIKTRGQQVTLSCSPISGHRSVSWYQQTPGQGLQFLFEYFSETQRNKGNFPGRFSGRQFSNSRSEMNVSTLELGDSALYLCASSPRTSGTYEQYFGPGTRLTVT.

V usage is TRBV18 and J usage is TRBJ2-3; 8 nucleotides line up with TRBD1. This CDR3 contains 15 residues. V lost 6 bases to trimming and J lost 1 base; unmatched junction nucleotides: 6. Per the germline V gene, CDR1 is KGHSH and CDR2 is LQKENI. The CDR3 DNA is TGTGCCAGCTCTCGACAGGGGATGGGCACAGATACGCAGTATTTT. This codes for CASSRQGMGTDTQYF. The entire variable domain, with the rest obtained from reference TRBV18 and TRBJ2-3, is as follows: NAGVMQNPRHLVRRRGQEARLRCSPMKGHSHVYWYRQLPEEGLKFMVYLQKENIIDESGMPKERFSAEFPKEGPSILRIQQVVRGDSAAYFCASSRQGMGTDTQYFGPGTRLTVL.

The chain joins TRBV6-6 to TRBJ2-7; 8 bases are a match to TRBD1. The CDR3 length is 14 residues. The V gene end was trimmed by 4 bases and the J gene end by 3 bases; junction bases not matched to a gene: 5. CDR1 is MNHNY and CDR2 is SVGAGI in the germline V gene (reference sequence). This CDR3 is CASSSPGTGYEQYF. DNA for the CDR3: TGTGCCAGCAGTTCCCCCGGGACAGGCTACGAGCAGTACTTC.

The chain joins TRBV19 to TRBJ1-2, with 7 bases fitting TRBD1. The CDR3 runs to 13 residues. The germline CDR1 and CDR2 sequences are LNHDA and SQIVND (reference sequence). The J segment lost 7 bases and the V segment lost 6 bases, leaving 8 bases of the junction unmatched. CDR3 coding DNA: TGTGCCAGTAGGACACAGGGGCAGGGTGGCTACACCTTC. Protein sequence: CASRTQGQGGYTF.

This chain connects TRBV27 to TRBJ1-1, with 9 bases identical to TRBD1. V was pared by 5 bases and J by 1 base, with 5 bases of the junction left unmatched. This CDR3 comprises 15 residues. Germline CDR1 is MNHEY and CDR2 is SMNVEV (reference sequence). CDR3 region: CASSITTGGNTEAFF. The CDR3, as DNA: TGTGCCAGCAGTATTACGACAGGGGGGAACACTGAAGCTTTCTTT.

This chain links TRBV7-9 with TRBJ1-6; D unresolved. The V gene lost 1 base and the J gene lost 0 bases, with 7 bases spanning the gap. CDR3 length: 16 amino acids. Germline V gene lookup returns CDR1 SEHNR and CDR2 FQNEAQ (reference sequence). CDR3 loop: CASSLVSSSYNSPLHF. CDR3 nucleotides: TGTGCCAGCAGCTTAGTCTCGAGCTCCTATAATTCACCCCTCCACTTT.

The CDR3 sequence is CASSLGPGGTEAFF. CDR3 in DNA: TGTGCCAGCAGCTTAGGCCCGGGTGGAACTGAAGCTTTCTTT. This chain joins TRBV7-2 and TRBJ1-1, with no clear D. Trimming took off 1 base at V and 5 bases at J, with 11 bases between the two ends. This CDR3 has 14 amino acids. Germline values: CDR1 SGHTA, CDR2 FQGNSA. Full variable domain (remainder filled in from reference TRBV7-2 and TRBJ1-1): GAGVSQSPSNKVTEKGKDVELRCDPISGHTALYWYRQSLGQGLEFLIYFQGNSAPDKSGLPSDRFSAERTGGSVSTLTIQRTQQEDSAVYLCASSLGPGGTEAFFGQGTRLTVV.

The chain is built from TRBV19 and TRBJ2-5, with 7 bases that match TRBD2. The CDR3 totals 15 residues. The V and J ends lost 8 bases and 4 bases, in that order; junction bases with no gene match: 13. Germline V gene lookup returns CDR1 LNHDA and CDR2 SQIVND (reference sequence). CDR3 protein: CASRGRGGRVETQYF. CDR3 DNA sequence: TGTGCCAGTCGGGGGAGGGGAGGAAGGGTAGAGACCCAGTACTTC.

V and J are TRBV29-1 and TRBJ1-4; D may be TRBD1 (6 bases). The CDR3 loop spans 13 amino acids. The germline V gene encodes CDR1 SQVTM and CDR2 ANQGSEA. V was trimmed by 3 bases and J by 2 bases, leaving 7 bases between them. CDR3 nucleotides: TGCAGCGTTGAGAGGGGGACTAATGAAAAACTGTTTTTT. It encodes CSVERGTNEKLFF.

This clone showed up just once. The V call is TRBV27, the J call TRBJ1-3; a possible D gene is TRBD1 (6 bases). Trimming took 4 bases from V and 5 from J, leaving 27 bases between them. In germline, CDR1 is MNHEY, CDR2 SMNVEV (reference sequence). The CDR3 has 19 residues. CDR3 residues: CASSSTTGISVSGRNTIYF. CDR3 nucleotide sequence: TGTGCCAGCAGTTCGACAACAGGGATCAGCGTCTCCGGGCGAAACACCATATATTTT.

The chain couples TRBV7-6 to TRBJ2-3, with 16 bases fitting TRBD2. The CDR3 totals 16 residues. The germline V gene encodes CDR1 SGHVS and CDR2 FNYEAQ. J gave up 6 bases and V 1 base, and 1 base lay outside the gene matches. CDR3 coding DNA: TGTGCCAGCAGCTTAGTGGGACTAGCGGGAGGGGATACGCAGTATTTT. Translating gives CASSLVGLAGGDTQYF.

The chain is built from TRBV2 and TRBJ1-1; 7 nucleotides agree with TRBD1. The CDR3 sequence is 15 residues long. Per germline, CDR1 SNHLY and CDR2 FYNNEI. With 6 bases clipped from V and 0 bases from J, the junction kept 7 bases outside the gene matches. The CDR3 bases are TGTGCCAGCAGCGTATATCAGGGGGTGAACACTGAAGCTTTCTTT. It specifies CASSVYQGVNTEAFF.

The rearrangement joins TRBV19 to TRBJ1-1; 9 bases match TRBD1. V was pared by 4 bases and J by 1 base, with 4 bases of the junction left unmatched. Germline loops: CDR1 LNHDA, CDR2 SQIVND (reference sequence). CDR3 length equals 15 residues. CDR3 in DNA: TGTGCCAGTAGTAGGACAGGGGTTTGGAACACTGAAGCTTTCTTT. It translates to CASSRTGVWNTEAFF.

J is TRBJ2-6 and V is TRBV19, with D possibly TRBD2 on 5 matching bases. Germline CDR1 is LNHDA and CDR2 is SQIVND (reference sequence). Trimming removed 8 bases at V and 0 bases at J, with 8 bases between. The CDR3 totals 14 residues. The chain's CDR3 is CASRGISGANVLTF. CDR3 sequence (DNA): TGTGCCAGTCGAGGGATCTCTGGGGCCAACGTCCTGACTTTC.

The CDR3: CASSQELGRQQEYF. DNA for the CDR3: TGTGCCAGCAGCCAAGAATTGGGCAGGCAACAGGAGTACTTC. V and J are TRBV3-1 (or the pseudogene TRBV3-2) and TRBJ2-5; possibly TRBD1 for D (5 bases). The V and J ends lost 0 bases and 12 bases respectively, with 17 bases between them. Germline assignment: CDR1 LGHDT and CDR2 YNNKEL (reference sequence). CDR3 length: 14 residues.